Listed below are T cell receptor beta chains from one sample, sequenced in a study of glioma-infiltrating T cells. TCRdb fed the multiplex PCR reads into MiXCR, producing one record per CDR3 protein. The table shows about 130,000 distinct CDR3 sequences, with approximately 24% occurring only once. Source material: glioma tissue, nonneoplastic brain tissue, or PBMCs (not recorded which). These receptors were taken from a human donor with low-grade glioma or glioblastoma, undergoing nonglioma brain surgery, or in good health (not recorded which). CDR3s include the opening cysteine and the closing phenylalanine or tryptophan. D genes are given only for firm matches. Rows may omit the clone size; those that give it use once, few, many or a size class.

DNA: TGCAGTGCTAGAGAGTTTGGGACTAGCGCCTTCCAAGAGACCCAGTACTTC
CDR3: CSAREFGTSAFQETQYF
D: TRBD2
V: TRBV20-1
size: few
J: TRBJ2-5

DNA: TGTGCCAGCAGTACTCTGTCAGGGTACACAGATACGCAGTATTTT
CDR3: CASSTLSGYTDTQYF
D: -
V: TRBV27
size: many
J: TRBJ2-3

DNA: TGTGCCAGCGGGCACGATACGCAGTATTTT
CDR3: CASGHDTQYF
D: -
V: TRBV7-6
size: many
J: TRBJ2-3

DNA: TGTGCCAGCAGCTTGGTCTATGGCTACACCTTC
CDR3: CASSLVYGYTF
D: -
V: TRBV11-2
size: few
J: TRBJ1-2

DNA: TGCAGCGTTAGTGGTCAGCCCTATGGCTACACCTTC
CDR3: CSVSGQPYGYTF
D: -
V: TRBV29-1
size: -
J: TRBJ1-2

DNA: TGTGCCAGCAGCTTAGTTCCTGGGGAGGCATGGGGCTACACCTTC
CDR3: CASSLVPGEAWGYTF
D: -
V: TRBV7-9
size: -
J: TRBJ1-2

DNA: TGTGCCAGTAGTCCGACCAGGGCGGCGAACACCGGGGAGCTGGTTTTT
CDR3: CASSPTRAANTGELVF
D: -
V: TRBV19
size: once
J: TRBJ2-2

DNA: TGTGCCATCAGCGAAACGGGTGGTGAAAAACTGTTTTTT
CDR3: CAISETGGEKLFF
D: -
V: TRBV6-2/TRBV6-3
size: -
J: TRBJ1-4

DNA: TGTGCCAGCAGTCAGGGGGTTCTGGAGACCCAGTACTTC
CDR3: CASSQGVLETQYF
D: TRBD1
V: TRBV28
size: -
J: TRBJ2-5

DNA: TGTGCCAGCAGTCCGGGACTAGCGGGGGGAAAGCAGTTCTTC
CDR3: CASSPGLAGGKQFF
D: TRBD2
V: TRBV28
size: -
J: TRBJ2-1

DNA: TGTGCCAGCAGCCAGGGAACTTCCTACAATGAGCAGTTCTTC
CDR3: CASSQGTSYNEQFF
D: -
V: TRBV7-2
size: few
J: TRBJ2-1

DNA: TGTGCCAGCAGGGGTCCTGAGGGGGGACAGACAGATACGCAGTATTTT
CDR3: CASRGPEGGQTDTQYF
D: -
V: TRBV28
size: few
J: TRBJ2-3

DNA: TGCAGTGCTAGAGATAGTATCAGATTGGGTGGCTACACCTTC
CDR3: CSARDSIRLGGYTF
D: -
V: TRBV20-1
size: -
J: TRBJ1-2

DNA: TGTGCCAGCAGTTTATCTGGGCAGGGCTATGGCTACACCTTC
CDR3: CASSLSGQGYGYTF
D: -
V: TRBV27
size: many
J: TRBJ1-2

DNA: TGTGCCAGCAGTGACAGTCTCAATGAGCAGTTCTTC
CDR3: CASSDSLNEQFF
D: -
V: TRBV6-1
size: -
J: TRBJ2-1

DNA: TGTGCCAGCAGCTTACAGGGGGGAAGAAGCACAGATACGCAGTATTTT
CDR3: CASSLQGGRSTDTQYF
D: -
V: TRBV7-2
size: few
J: TRBJ2-3

DNA: TGTGCCAGCCGCCTCGGGGAGGGCAACACTGAAGCTTTCTTT
CDR3: CASRLGEGNTEAFF
D: -
V: TRBV7-9
size: few
J: TRBJ1-1

DNA: TGTACCAGCAGCTCCCGACATGGCTCTGGAAACACCATATATTTT
CDR3: CTSSSRHGSGNTIYF
D: -
V: TRBV7-2
size: -
J: TRBJ1-3

DNA: TGTGCCAGCAGCGCCGGACAGGACGACTATGGCTACACCTTC
CDR3: CASSAGQDDYGYTF
D: TRBD1
V: TRBV5-4
size: -
J: TRBJ1-2

DNA: TGTGCCAGCAGCCAAGCGAACACTGAAGCTTTCTTT
CDR3: CASSQANTEAFF
D: -
V: TRBV7-9
size: many
J: TRBJ1-1

DNA: TGTGCCAGCAGTACGCCCCCCAGGGCCGGGGAGCTGTTTTTT
CDR3: CASSTPPRAGELFF
D: -
V: TRBV28
size: many
J: TRBJ2-2

DNA: TGTGCCAGCCAGGACACCCTCCAAGAGACCCAGTACTTC
CDR3: CASQDTLQETQYF
D: -
V: TRBV6-5
size: -
J: TRBJ2-5

DNA: TGTGTCATCAGTGACCAACAATCCAGGGACGATGAGCAGTTCTTC
CDR3: CVISDQQSRDDEQFF
D: -
V: TRBV10-3
size: -
J: TRBJ2-1

DNA: TGTGCCAGCAGTACGGGACAGCGTCAGAACTATGGCTACACCTTC
CDR3: CASSTGQRQNYGYTF
D: TRBD1
V: TRBV6-1
size: few
J: TRBJ1-2

DNA: TGTGCCATCAGTGAGTCGACGAGCTATGGCTACACCTTC
CDR3: CAISESTSYGYTF
D: -
V: TRBV10-3
size: -
J: TRBJ1-2

DNA: TGTGCCAGCAGTTTCAGACAGGGCCAGACCTCTGGGGCCAACGTCCTGACTTTC
CDR3: CASSFRQGQTSGANVLTF
D: TRBD1
V: TRBV27
size: -
J: TRBJ2-6

DNA: TGTGCCAGCAGTTACCGCTCCGGGACAGGGGGCACTGAAGCTTTCTTT
CDR3: CASSYRSGTGGTEAFF
D: TRBD1
V: TRBV6-6
size: -
J: TRBJ1-1

DNA: TGTGCCAGCAGCTTACGTGTAGATGAGCAGTTCTTC
CDR3: CASSLRVDEQFF
D: -
V: TRBV7-9
size: -
J: TRBJ2-1

DNA: TGCAGCGTTGAGTGGGCAAACATGAACACTGAAGCTTTCTTT
CDR3: CSVEWANMNTEAFF
D: -
V: TRBV29-1
size: -
J: TRBJ1-1

DNA: TGTGCCAGCAGCCCAAATCCGGGACTCCGCATCGATACGCAGTATTTT
CDR3: CASSPNPGLRIDTQYF
D: -
V: TRBV7-6
size: many
J: TRBJ2-3

DNA: TGCGCCAGCAGCGCTAGCGTAGCCGCAGATACGCAGTATTTT
CDR3: CASSASVAADTQYF
D: -
V: TRBV5-1
size: -
J: TRBJ2-3

DNA: TGCGCCAGCAGCTTGGATCGGAGTCCCCCAGATACGCAGTATTTT
CDR3: CASSLDRSPPDTQYF
D: -
V: TRBV5-1
size: -
J: TRBJ2-3

DNA: TGTGCCAGCAGCGTCCCCGCGGGGGGGCCCGATGAGCAGTTCTTC
CDR3: CASSVPAGGPDEQFF
D: TRBD2
V: TRBV7-2
size: few
J: TRBJ2-1

DNA: TGCAGCGTTCCCCCGGAAGGTACAGGGTCCGGGGCCAACGTCCTGACTTTC
CDR3: CSVPPEGTGSGANVLTF
D: -
V: TRBV29-1
size: -
J: TRBJ2-6

DNA: TGTGCCAGCTCACAAATGGGACAGGGTGGCACAGATACGCAGTATTTT
CDR3: CASSQMGQGGTDTQYF
D: TRBD1
V: TRBV18
size: -
J: TRBJ2-3

DNA: TGTGCCACCAGCAGAGTTCGACAGGGAGGAGAGACCCAGTACTTC
CDR3: CATSRVRQGGETQYF
D: -
V: TRBV15
size: many
J: TRBJ2-5

DNA: TGTGCCACCAGTGATATTACTAGCGGGAGTTACAATGAGCAGTTCTTC
CDR3: CATSDITSGSYNEQFF
D: TRBD2
V: TRBV24-1
size: few
J: TRBJ2-1

DNA: TGCAGTGCCCTAGGTCAGGGACATGAAGCTTTCTTT
CDR3: CSALGQGHEAFF
D: -
V: TRBV20-1
size: many
J: TRBJ1-1

DNA: TGTGCCAGTACCTTGGACAGTCGGAACACTGAAGCTTTCTTT
CDR3: CASTLDSRNTEAFF
D: -
V: TRBV28
size: many
J: TRBJ1-1

DNA: TGTGCCAGCAGTGAATTGGCGTCAGATTCCTACAATGAGCAGTTCTTC
CDR3: CASSELASDSYNEQFF
D: -
V: TRBV2
size: -
J: TRBJ2-1

DNA: TGCAGTGCTAGAGCTGGGACAGGGAACACTGAAGCTTTCTTT
CDR3: CSARAGTGNTEAFF
D: TRBD1
V: TRBV20-1
size: few
J: TRBJ1-1

DNA: TGTGCCAGCAGTCCCGACAGGCTGAGGGGGAGGGAGCAGTTCTTC
CDR3: CASSPDRLRGREQFF
D: -
V: TRBV6-2/TRBV6-3
size: -
J: TRBJ2-1

DNA: TGTGCCACCAGTGATTTGCCTCTGGTGGGCGGCAATGAGCAGTTCTTC
CDR3: CATSDLPLVGGNEQFF
D: -
V: TRBV24-1
size: -
J: TRBJ2-1

DNA: TGTGCCAGCAGCCTAAGCGTGGGACAGCAACAAGAGACCCAGTACTTC
CDR3: CASSLSVGQQQETQYF
D: TRBD1
V: TRBV3-1
size: few
J: TRBJ2-5

DNA: TGTGCCAGCAGTTTCGACAGGGAAGGGATCACCATATATTTT
CDR3: CASSFDREGITIYF
D: TRBD1
V: TRBV28
size: few
J: TRBJ1-3

DNA: TGTGCCAGCAGTTTGTGGGGGGCCTCCTACAATGAGCAGTTCTTC
CDR3: CASSLWGASYNEQFF
D: -
V: TRBV27
size: few
J: TRBJ2-1

DNA: TGCAGTGCTAGAAGGCAAATGAACACTGAAGCTTTCTTT
CDR3: CSARRQMNTEAFF
D: -
V: TRBV20-1
size: many
J: TRBJ1-1

DNA: TGTGCCACCAGTGATTTGCCTACAGGGACTCGCAATCAGCCCCAGCATTTT
CDR3: CATSDLPTGTRNQPQHF
D: -
V: TRBV24-1
size: -
J: TRBJ1-5

DNA: TGTGCCAGCAGTTATAATCCCGATTCAACCCCGGATACGCAGTATTTT
CDR3: CASSYNPDSTPDTQYF
D: -
V: TRBV6-1
size: many
J: TRBJ2-3

DNA: TGTGCCACCAGTGATTCAGACAGGGGACGGGATACGCAGTATTTT
CDR3: CATSDSDRGRDTQYF
D: TRBD1
V: TRBV24-1
size: -
J: TRBJ2-3

DNA: TGCGCCAGCAGCCAACAGGGGGACAATGAGCAGTTCTTC
CDR3: CASSQQGDNEQFF
D: TRBD1
V: TRBV4-1
size: -
J: TRBJ2-1

DNA: TGCGCCAGCAGCCAAGCCGGGACAGGGCCGACAACGCAGTATTTT
CDR3: CASSQAGTGPTTQYF
D: TRBD1
V: TRBV5-1
size: few
J: TRBJ2-3

DNA: TGTGCCAGCAGCTTACCAGGTTCAGGAAACACCATATATTTT
CDR3: CASSLPGSGNTIYF
D: -
V: TRBV7-8
size: few
J: TRBJ1-3

DNA: TGTGCCAGCAGCCCCGGACTAGCGGGGGGCCGAGCGACGCAGTATTTT
CDR3: CASSPGLAGGRATQYF
D: TRBD2
V: TRBV5-4
size: -
J: TRBJ2-3